This TCR beta chain derives from a study of human T cells and chemical hapten exposure. This clonotype was counted many times. Time point meaning: pre-sensitization, week 0. Treatment denoted: therapeutic diphenylcyclopropenone sensitization with weekly scalp DPC. CDR1 and CDR2 from the germline V gene are SGDLS and YYNGEE. V shed 0 bases and J shed 0 bases, with 3 bases lying between them. The CDR3 length is 14 residues. TCRdb recomputed calls from the RACE reads with MiXCR, one row per CDR3 protein. The sample lists tens of thousands of distinct CDR3 sequences; 9.6% were seen once. This material consisted of whole blood, taken in connection with sensitization to the hapten diphenylcyclopropenone (DPC). The gene calls are TRBV9 and TRBJ2-2, with D unclear. The receptor's source is a woman aged 40 to 55 with alopecia areata. Some clones in this sample may be carry-over from other donors' samples. The CDR3 DNA sequence: TGTGCCAGCAGCGTAGTAGCGAACACCGGGGAGCTGTTTTTT. This encodes CASSVVANTGELFF.